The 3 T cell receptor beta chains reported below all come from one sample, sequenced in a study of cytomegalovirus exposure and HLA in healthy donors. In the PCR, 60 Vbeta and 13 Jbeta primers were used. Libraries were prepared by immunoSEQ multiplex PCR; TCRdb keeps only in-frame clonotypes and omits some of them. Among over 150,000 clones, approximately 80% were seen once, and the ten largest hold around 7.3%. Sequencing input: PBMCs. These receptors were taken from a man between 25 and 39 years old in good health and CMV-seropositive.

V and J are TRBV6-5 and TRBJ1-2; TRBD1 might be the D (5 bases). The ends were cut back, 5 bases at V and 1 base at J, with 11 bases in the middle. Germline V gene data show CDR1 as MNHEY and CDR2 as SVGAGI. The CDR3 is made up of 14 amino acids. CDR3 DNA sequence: TGTGCCAGCAGTCGACAGAAGATTAACTATGGCTACACCTTC. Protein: CASSRQKINYGYTF.

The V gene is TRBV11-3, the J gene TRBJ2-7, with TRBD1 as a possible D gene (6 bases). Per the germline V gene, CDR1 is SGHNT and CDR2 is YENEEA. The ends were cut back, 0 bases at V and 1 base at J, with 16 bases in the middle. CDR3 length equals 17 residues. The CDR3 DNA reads TGTGCCAGCAGCTTAGAAGTTTTGACAGGACCATCCTACGAGCAGTACTTC. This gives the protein CASSLEVLTGPSYEQYF.

The CDR3 spells CASSLGFPANYGYTF. The CDR3 DNA reads as TGCGCCAGCAGCTTGGGTTTCCCGGCTAACTATGGCTACACCTTC. The chain combines TRBV5-1 with TRBJ1-2, with D hard to call. The germline V gene has CDR1 SGHRS and CDR2 YFSETQ. CDR3 length: 15 residues. V was cut by 0 bases and J by 0 bases, with 9 bases left in between.